Presented here are 19 T cell receptor beta chains from one specimen sequenced in a study of shared clonotypes between healthy human individuals. TCRdb's copy holds only in-frame clones and misses some; the assay was immunoSEQ multiplex PCR. Among roughly 2.2 million clones, approximately 90% were seen once, and the ten largest hold 0.3% to 0.4%. The specimen sequenced was naive CD4+ T cells from PBMCs. Specified subset: CD45RA+ positively selected. The receptor source for this set is a man younger than 35 in good health. Some clones in this sample may be carry-over from other donors' samples.

The chain uses TRBV29-1 and TRBJ2-5, with D perhaps matching TRBD1 (5 bases). The DNA matches TRBJ2-7 better at its end, which makes the J call doubtful. The CDR3 is made up of 10 amino acids. Looked up from germline, CDR1 is SQVTM and CDR2 is ANQGSEA. The CDR3: CSVFGAEQYF. The CDR3 DNA reads TGCAGCGTTTTTGGGGCCGAGCAGTACTTC.

V usage is TRBV27 and J usage is TRBJ1-4, with TRBD1 matching 10 bases. Germline trimming cut 3 bases from V and 6 bases from J; bases unmatched to any gene: 13. CDR1 is MNHEY, CDR2 SMNVEV, per germline (reference sequence). This CDR3 is 18 amino acids long. The CDR3 DNA sequence: TGTGCCAGCAGTTTTTACACCGGGACAGGGGAGGGCTATGAAAAACTGTTTTTT. This encodes CASSFYTGTGEGYEKLFF.

The rearrangement joins TRBV25-1 to TRBJ1-2; D unresolved. The CDR3 is made up of 15 amino acids. V was cut by 0 bases and J by 6 bases, with 14 bases left in between. Germline V gene data show CDR1 as MGHDK and CDR2 as SYGVNS. The CDR3 here is CASSEYYPPAHGYTF. In nucleotides, the CDR3 is TGTGCCAGCAGTGAATATTACCCACCTGCCCATGGCTACACCTTC.

The gene calls are TRBV6-1 and TRBJ2-3; D ambiguous. The CDR3 length is 15 residues. Trimming left V 7 bases short and J 6 bases short, with 20 bases between. Germline V lookup: CDR1 MNHNS, CDR2 SASEGT. In DNA form, the CDR3 reads TGTGCCAGCATGGGCTTTCGGAGCGCCACGGATACGCAGTATTTT. Residues: CASMGFRSATDTQYF.

CDR3 loop: CSVMGRGATTEAFF. CDR3 DNA: TGCAGCGTTATGGGAAGGGGAGCTACCACTGAAGCTTTCTTT. V is TRBV29-1 and J is TRBJ1-1; D is perhaps TRBD1 (5 bases). The ends were cut back, 5 bases at V and 4 bases at J, with 17 bases in the middle. CDR3 length equals 14 residues. Germline assignment: CDR1 SQVTM and CDR2 ANQGSEA.

This clone was seen more than once but under ten times. Additional DNA sequences in this sample encode the identical CDR3. V and J are TRBV28 and TRBJ1-5; D remains unclear. V gave up 4 bases and J gave up 3 bases, with 4 bases separating them. The CDR3 is 12 amino acids. CDR1 is MDHEN and CDR2 is SYDVKM in the germline V gene. The CDR3 coding sequence is TGTGCCAGCAGTTCGTTCAATCAGCCCCAGCATTTT. Residues: CASSSFNQPQHF.

The chain combines TRBV10-3 with TRBJ2-1, with TRBD2 matching over 8 bases. This CDR3 has 15 residues. The germline V gene encodes CDR1 ENHRY and CDR2 SYGVKD. V was pared by 10 bases and J by 4 bases, with 12 bases of the junction left unmatched. The CDR3 DNA reads TGTGCCACGAAGCTCGGTAGCGGGACGTACAATGAGCAGTTCTTC. This gives the protein CATKLGSGTYNEQFF.

About this clone: The sample carries other DNA sequences with the same CDR3. The chain employs TRBV7-2 and TRBJ2-1; D uncertain. This CDR3 has 14 amino acids. V dropped 1 base and J dropped 1 base, with 5 bases sitting between them. Germline V gene data show CDR1 as SGHTA and CDR2 as FQGNSA. The CDR3, as DNA: TGTGCCAGCAGCTTAGAGGGTTCCTACAATGAGCAGTTCTTC. Translation gives CASSLEGSYNEQFF.

The chain carries TRBV5-6 and TRBJ1-2, with 8 bases lining up with TRBD1. CDR1 and CDR2 from the germline V gene are SGHDT and YYEEEE. The CDR3 sequence is 14 residues long. V gave up 4 bases and J gave up 3 bases; unmatched junction bases: 5. The CDR3 DNA reads TGTGCCAGCAGCATAGGACAGGGTTACTATGGCTACACCTTC. Protein sequence: CASSIGQGYYGYTF.

The chain joins TRBV5-4 to TRBJ2-2, with D perhaps matching TRBD1 (5 bases). Trimming cost V 0 bases and J 0 bases, with 6 bases left between them. The germline V gene encodes CDR1 SGHNT and CDR2 YYREEE (reference sequence). The CDR3 covers 15 residues. CDR3 coding DNA: TGTGCCAGCAGCTTGGTCAGGGCGAACACCGGGGAGCTGTTTTTT. Amino acid sequence: CASSLVRANTGELFF.

J is TRBJ2-7 and V is TRBV7-2, with 8 bases that match TRBD2. The CDR3 runs to 15 residues. The junction had 8 bases not matched to a gene; V was cut back by 4 bases and J by 3 bases. Germline V gene data show CDR1 as SGHTA and CDR2 as FQGNSA. The CDR3 region is CASSSPDSGIYEQYF. The CDR3 DNA reads TGTGCCAGCAGCTCCCCGGATAGCGGGATCTACGAGCAGTACTTC.

The chain couples TRBV14 to TRBJ2-5; weak D call: TRBD2 (6 bases). Trimming cost V 1 base and J 3 bases, with 15 bases left between them. The CDR3 extends over 16 amino acids. CDR1 and CDR2 (germline): SGHDN, FVKESK. CDR3 sequence reads: CASSQGIPGVKETQYF. The CDR3 region has the DNA TGTGCCAGCAGCCAAGGAATTCCGGGGGTCAAAGAGACCCAGTACTTC.

The chain has TRBV5-1 and TRBJ2-1, with 9 bases that match TRBD2. The CDR3 is made up of 16 amino acids. Germline CDR1 is SGHRS and CDR2 is YFSETQ. The V and J ends lost 4 bases and 10 bases, in that order; junction bases with no gene match: 15. The CDR3 DNA reads as TGCGCCAGCAGCCCAAGGGTTGCGGGAGGGCCGGAGGAGCAGTTCTTC. Protein: CASSPRVAGGPEEQFF.

The chain uses TRBV28 and TRBJ2-2; D is perhaps TRBD1 or TRBD2 (6 bases each). Trimming removed 3 bases at V and 7 bases at J, with 18 bases between. Germline V CDR1 and CDR2: MDHEN, SYDVKM. This CDR3 has 16 residues. CDR3 nucleotides: TGTGCCAGCAGTTTGACAGGAGGGTCTAAAGTCGGGGAGCTGTTTTTT. Its protein product is CASSLTGGSKVGELFF.

Remarks on this clone: The identical CDR3 is also encoded by other nucleotide sequences in the sample. The chain links TRBV5-4 to TRBJ1-1; D call uncertain. V was pared by 1 base and J by 1 base, with 8 bases between. The CDR3 is 14 amino acids. Per germline, CDR1 SGHNT and CDR2 YYREEE (reference sequence). CDR3: CASSLRTGNTEAFF. For the CDR3, the DNA is TGTGCCAGCAGCTTGCGGACGGGGAACACTGAAGCTTTCTTT.

This chain links TRBV19 with TRBJ1-1; D unresolved. CDR3 length: 14 amino acids. Germline V gene data show CDR1 as LNHDA and CDR2 as SQIVND (reference sequence). V was cut by 6 bases and J by 0 bases, with 11 bases left in between. For the CDR3, the DNA is TGTGCCAGTAGCAGCAGGCAGATGAACACTGAAGCTTTCTTT. This encodes CASSSRQMNTEAFF.

This clone has only one observation. The gene calls are TRBV5-4 and TRBJ1-1; the D is unclear. Per the germline V gene, CDR1 is SGHNT and CDR2 is YYREEE (reference sequence). The CDR3 has 15 residues. Trimming pared 2 bases from V and 1 base from J, leaving 12 bases between. CDR3 DNA: TGTGCCAGCAGCTTACAGAGGGCTCGGAACACTGAAGCTTTCTTT. This translates into CASSLQRARNTEAFF.

Turning to this clone: This same CDR3 is encoded by further DNA sequences in the sample. The chain couples TRBV9 to TRBJ1-3; D gene unclear. Between the trimmed V and J ends, which lost 5 bases and 1 base, there was a span of 10 bases. Germline lookup yields CDR1 SGDLS and CDR2 YYNGEE. The CDR3 runs 14 residues. The CDR3 bases are TGTGCCAGCAGTCCACCCTCGTCTGGAAACACCATATATTTT. Translation: CASSPPSSGNTIYF. The full variable domain, completed using reference TRBV9 and TRBJ1-3, is DSGVTQTPKHLITATGQRVTLRCSPRSGDLSVYWYQQSLDQGLQFLIQYYNGEERAKGNILERFSAQQFPDLHSELNLSSLELGDSALYFCASSPPSSGNTIYFGEGSWLTVV.

The rearrangement links TRBV2 to TRBJ2-1; TRBD2 aligns across 13 bases. This CDR3 has 18 amino acids. Unmatched junction bases numbered 11, after V lost 1 base and J lost 8 bases. Germline V lookup: CDR1 SNHLY, CDR2 FYNNEI. The CDR3 DNA reads TGTGCCAGCAGTGAAGACCAGGGCACTAGCGGGAGGGCCGATGAGCAGTTCTTC. This translates into CASSEDQGTSGRADEQFF.